This TCR beta chain derives from a study of T cells in Graves' hyperthyroidism and ophthalmopathy. Whole-study results and caveats: Ophthalmopathy was distinguished from stable hyperthyroidism by 13 V-J signatures.

Worth noting for this clonotype: The antigen remains undetermined.

Using RNA transcripts as the source, TCR beta CDR3 regions were amplified. A set of HTBI primers served as the primers for a first-round RT-PCR of the TCR CDR3. Using its own MiXCR run on the multiplex PCR reads, TCRdb lists one record per CDR3 protein. This sample has about 520,000 distinct CDR3 sequences, with roughly 24% found just once. Trimming took 4 bases from V and 3 from J, leaving 7 bases between them. The CDR3 covers 12 residues. From germline, CDR1 is SNHLY and CDR2 FYNNEI. Enrolled ophthalmopathy patients presented with a Clinical Activity Score of at least 3, a NOSPECS grade of at least 4, and disease duration under 3 months. Diagnoses rested on clinical symptoms, serum thyroxine and TRAb, thyroid ultrasound and orbital computed tomography. PBMCs came from 10 ml fresh peripheral blood.

This TCR was recovered from a woman in her 30s with Graves' ophthalmopathy. This chain uses TRBV2 with TRBJ2-7; D unclear. Sequencing input: blood. CDR3 in DNA: TGTGCCAGCAGTGGGATCAGCTACGAGCAGTACTTC. Its protein product is CASSGISYEQYF.